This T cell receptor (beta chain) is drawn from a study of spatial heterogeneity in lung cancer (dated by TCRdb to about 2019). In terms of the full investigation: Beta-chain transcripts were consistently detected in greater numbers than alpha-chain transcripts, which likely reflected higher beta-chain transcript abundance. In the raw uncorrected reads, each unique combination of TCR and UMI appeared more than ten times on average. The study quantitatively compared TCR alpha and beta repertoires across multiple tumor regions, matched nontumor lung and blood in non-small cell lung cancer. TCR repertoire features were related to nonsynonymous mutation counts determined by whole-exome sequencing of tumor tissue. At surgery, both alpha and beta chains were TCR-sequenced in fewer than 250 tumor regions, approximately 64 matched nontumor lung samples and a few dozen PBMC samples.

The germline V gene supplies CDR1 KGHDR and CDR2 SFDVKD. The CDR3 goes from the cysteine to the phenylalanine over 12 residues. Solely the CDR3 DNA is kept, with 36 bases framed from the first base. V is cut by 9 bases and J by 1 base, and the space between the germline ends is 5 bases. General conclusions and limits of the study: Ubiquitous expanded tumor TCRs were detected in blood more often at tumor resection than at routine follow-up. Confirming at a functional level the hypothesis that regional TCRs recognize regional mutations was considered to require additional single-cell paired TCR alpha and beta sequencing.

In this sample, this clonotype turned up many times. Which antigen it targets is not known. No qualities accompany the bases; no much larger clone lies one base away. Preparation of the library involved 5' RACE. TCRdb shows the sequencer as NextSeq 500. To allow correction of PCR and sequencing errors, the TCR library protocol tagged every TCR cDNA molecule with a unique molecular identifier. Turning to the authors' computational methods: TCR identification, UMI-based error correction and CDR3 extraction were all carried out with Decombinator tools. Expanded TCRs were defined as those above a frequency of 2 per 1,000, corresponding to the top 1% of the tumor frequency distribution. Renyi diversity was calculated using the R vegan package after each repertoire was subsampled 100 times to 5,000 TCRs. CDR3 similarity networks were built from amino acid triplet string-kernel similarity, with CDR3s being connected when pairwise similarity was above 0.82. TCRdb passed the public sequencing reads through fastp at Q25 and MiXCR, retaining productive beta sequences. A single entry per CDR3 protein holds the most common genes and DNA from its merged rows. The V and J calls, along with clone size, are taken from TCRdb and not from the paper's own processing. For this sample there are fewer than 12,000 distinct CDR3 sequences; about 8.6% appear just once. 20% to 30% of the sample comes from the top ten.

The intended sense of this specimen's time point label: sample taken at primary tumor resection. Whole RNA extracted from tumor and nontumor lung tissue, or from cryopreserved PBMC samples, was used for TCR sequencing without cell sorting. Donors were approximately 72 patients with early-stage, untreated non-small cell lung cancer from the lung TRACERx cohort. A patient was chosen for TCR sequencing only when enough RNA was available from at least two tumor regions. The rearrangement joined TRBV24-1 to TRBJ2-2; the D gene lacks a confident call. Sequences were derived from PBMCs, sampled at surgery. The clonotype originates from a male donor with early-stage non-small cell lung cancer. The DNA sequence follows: TGTGCCACCGGGCAGAACACCGGGGAGCTGTTTTTT. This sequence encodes CATGQNTGELFF.